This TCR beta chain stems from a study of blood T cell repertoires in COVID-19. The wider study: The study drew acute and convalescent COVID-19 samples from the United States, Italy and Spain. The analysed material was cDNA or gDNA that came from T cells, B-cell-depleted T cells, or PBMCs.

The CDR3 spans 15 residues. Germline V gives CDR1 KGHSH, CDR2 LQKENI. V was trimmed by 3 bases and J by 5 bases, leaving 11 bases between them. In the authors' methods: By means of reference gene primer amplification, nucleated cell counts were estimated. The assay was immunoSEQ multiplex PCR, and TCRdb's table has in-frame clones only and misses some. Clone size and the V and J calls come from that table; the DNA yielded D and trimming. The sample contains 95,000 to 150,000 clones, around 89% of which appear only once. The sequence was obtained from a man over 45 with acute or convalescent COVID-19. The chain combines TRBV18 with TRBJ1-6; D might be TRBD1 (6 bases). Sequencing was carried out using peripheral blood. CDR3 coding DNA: TGTGCCAGCTCACCTAACGGACAGAATAATTCACCCCTCCACTTT. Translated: CASSPNGQNNSPLHF.